These T cell receptor beta chains were read from a single sample in a study of blood T cell repertoires in COVID-19. The assay was immunoSEQ multiplex PCR, and TCRdb's table has in-frame clones only and misses some. The repertoire has roughly 570,000 clones, less than 90% of them found once; the top ten carry 7.5% to 9%. The specimen sequenced was peripheral blood. The receptors were gathered from a woman aged 45-60 years with COVID-19, enrolled during active disease. Both conserved end residues are part of each CDR3. Fields, in order: D gene, J gene, V gene, clone size, CDR3 length, CDR3 DNA, CDR3 protein. A D gene is named only where the DNA matches it firmly. Only part of the rows carry a size: once, few, many, or a class if the clone is expanded.

>TRBD1|TRBJ1-3|TRBV10-3|-|14
TGTGCCACCTCAGCAGGGGGAGATCGAAACACCATATATTTT
CATSAGGDRNTIYF
>-|TRBJ1-5|TRBV6-1|-|14
TGTGCCAGCAGTGAGGTCTATGGTGGTCAGCCCCAGCATTTT
CASSEVYGGQPQHF
>-|TRBJ1-1|TRBV6-5|-|12
TGTGCCAGCACCGCCACAGACACTGAAGCTTTCTTT
CASTATDTEAFF
>TRBD1|TRBJ2-2|TRBV2|-|13
TGTGCCACGGACAGGGGGGGCACCGGGGAGCTGTTTTTT
CATDRGGTGELFF
>-|TRBJ2-3|TRBV5-1|-|16
TGCGCCAGCAGCTTGGGGGGGCAGGGGCGCACAGATACGCAGTATTTT
CASSLGGQGRTDTQYF
>TRBD2|TRBJ2-7|TRBV20-1|-|11
TGCAGTGCTAGCCCGGGGGGAGGGCAGTACTTC
CSASPGGGQYF
>-|TRBJ1-1|TRBV5-6|-|17
TGTGCCAGCAGCCCTGACCTAGTTGGGGCGGGAAACACTGAAGCTTTCTTT
CASSPDLVGAGNTEAFF
>TRBD1|TRBJ1-2|TRBV19|-|15
TGTGCCAGTAGTATATCGGACAGGCCACTTTATGGCTACACCTTC
CASSISDRPLYGYTF
>TRBD1|TRBJ1-2|TRBV5-1|-|16
TGCGCCAGCAGCTCGGTTCCTGGACAGGGGGGATATGGCTACACCTTC
CASSSVPGQGGYGYTF
>TRBD1|TRBJ1-5|TRBV19|-|15
TGTGCCAGTAGTACACCACAGGGGGCTGGGCAGCCCCAGCATTTT
CASSTPQGAGQPQHF
>-|TRBJ2-7|TRBV2|-|14
TGTGCCAGCAGTGAAGGAGCCAGGATCTACGAGCAGTACTTC
CASSEGARIYEQYF
>-|TRBJ1-6|TRBV11-2|-|15
TGTGCCAGCAGCCCGCCGGGGAGGGGTTATTCACCCCTCCACTTT
CASSPPGRGYSPLHF
>TRBD1|TRBJ2-7|TRBV7-3|-|14
TGTGCCAGCAGCTTACGGGGGACAGGGGACGAGCAGTACTTC
CASSLRGTGDEQYF
>-|TRBJ1-2|TRBV6-5|-|16
TGTGCCAGCAGTTACTCGGGGGGTAGCAGTAACTATGGCTACACCTTC
CASSYSGGSSNYGYTF
>-|TRBJ2-7|TRBV7-2|-|11
TGTGCCAGCAGGGGCGCCTACGAGCAGTACTTC
CASRGAYEQYF
>-|TRBJ2-1|TRBV5-1|-|16
TGCGCCAGCAGCTTCGACGCGGGGTTGTCCTACAATGAGCAGTTCTTC
CASSFDAGLSYNEQFF
>TRBD1|TRBJ2-1|TRBV18|-|16
TGTGCCAGCTCACGCACAGGGGGCGCCCCCTACAATGAGCAGTTCTTC
CASSRTGGAPYNEQFF
>-|TRBJ2-3|TRBV29-1|few|12
TGCAGCGTTGAAGGGACTGCAGATACGCAGTATTTT
CSVEGTADTQYF
>TRBD1|TRBJ1-1|TRBV19|-|13
TGTGCCAGTAGTCCCGACAGGGCGAATGAAGCTTTCTTT
CASSPDRANEAFF
>TRBD2|TRBJ2-1|TRBV7-3|-|15
TGTGCCAGCAGCTTGACTAGCGGGGGGGACAATGAGCAGTTCTTC
CASSLTSGGDNEQFF
>TRBD1|TRBJ1-2|TRBV4-1|-|16
TGCGCCAGCAGCCAAGGGACAGGAATCCTTCTATATGGCTACACCTTC
CASSQGTGILLYGYTF
>-|TRBJ2-1|TRBV11-2|-|13
TGTGCCAGCAGCTTAGGTCGCGCTACTGAGCAGTTCTTC
CASSLGRATEQFF
>-|TRBJ2-5|TRBV5-1|-|16
TGCGCCAGCAGCTACGGCGGGGGCCTTTCCCAAGAGACCCAGTACTTC
CASSYGGGLSQETQYF